The sequence of this T cell receptor beta chain was determined in a study of blood T cell repertoires in COVID-19. Study-wide background: The study drew acute and convalescent COVID-19 samples from the United States, Italy and Spain.

V lost 3 bases, J lost 2 bases, and 4 bases stayed unmatched. The CDR3 has 13 residues. Germline lookup yields CDR1 DFQATT and CDR2 SNEGSKA (reference sequence). Clones were read by immunoSEQ multiplex PCR, and TCRdb kept only the in-frame ones, dropping some. Counted here are tens of thousands of clones, approximately 94% occurring once; the ten biggest clones make up around 0.37%. This receptor was identified in a man aged 50-59 years with COVID-19, enrolled during active disease. The chain recombines TRBV20-1 with TRBJ2-7; the match to TRBD2 covers 7 bases. The sample was peripheral blood. The CDR3 sequence: CSASGRVPYEQYF. In nucleotides, the CDR3 is TGCAGTGCTAGTGGGAGGGTACCCTACGAGCAGTACTTC.